This is a list of T cell receptor beta chains from one sample in a study of T cell clonotyping in hematopoietic cell transplantation. Measured with immunoSEQ multiplex PCR; TCRdb has only the in-frame clones, and not every one. The profile covers over 8,500 clones, with 46% appearing a single time and 6.5% to 10% taken by the ten largest. The specimen comprised PBMCs, sampled 30 days after allogeneic stem cell transplant. The receptors were gathered from a male patient in his fifties who had an allogeneic stem cell transplant from an unrelated donor, so the T cells may come from the graft donor. Some clones in this sample may be carry-over from other donors' samples. Each CDR3 is given without its conserved first and last residue.

CDR3aa: ASSLGLAGGETQY
v_gene: TRBV7-2
j_gene: TRBJ2-5
len: 13

CDR3aa: ASSPLGSGGGTEAF
v_gene: TRBV4-2
j_gene: TRBJ1-1
len: 14

CDR3aa: ASSQEIRTGELF
v_gene: TRBV4-3
j_gene: TRBJ2-2
len: 12

CDR3aa: AISEAGTSEYNEQF
v_gene: TRBV10-3
j_gene: TRBJ2-1
len: 14

CDR3aa: SVVAGAGTGELF
v_gene: TRBV29-1
j_gene: TRBJ2-2
len: 12

CDR3aa: ASSLSSAEQY
v_gene: TRBV5-6
j_gene: TRBJ2-7
len: 10

CDR3aa: ASSGRMGATGPHYGYT
v_gene: TRBV4-1
j_gene: TRBJ1-2
len: 16

CDR3aa: ASSLWTGETQY
v_gene: TRBV5-6
j_gene: TRBJ2-5
len: 11

CDR3aa: ASSLWTSGSIYEQY
v_gene: TRBV7-2
j_gene: TRBJ2-7
len: 14

CDR3aa: ASHRSSGGQGEQF
v_gene: TRBV2
j_gene: TRBJ2-1
len: 13

CDR3aa: ASSSVGYEQY
v_gene: TRBV27
j_gene: TRBJ2-7
len: 10

CDR3aa: AWSALRGGYT
v_gene: TRBV30
j_gene: TRBJ1-2
len: 10

CDR3aa: ASDERNYGYT
v_gene: TRBV28
j_gene: TRBJ1-2
len: 10

CDR3aa: ASGHRGGWEEQY
v_gene: TRBV19
j_gene: TRBJ2-7
len: 12